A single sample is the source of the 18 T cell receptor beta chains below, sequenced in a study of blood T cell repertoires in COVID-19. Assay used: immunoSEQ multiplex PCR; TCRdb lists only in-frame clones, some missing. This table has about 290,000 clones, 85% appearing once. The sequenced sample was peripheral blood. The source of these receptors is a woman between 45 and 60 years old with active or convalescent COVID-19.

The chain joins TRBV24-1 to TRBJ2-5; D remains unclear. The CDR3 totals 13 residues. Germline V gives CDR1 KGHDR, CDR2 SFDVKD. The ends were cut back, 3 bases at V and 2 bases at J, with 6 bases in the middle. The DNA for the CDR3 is TGTGCCACCAGTGATGGAGATCAAGAGACCCAGTACTTC. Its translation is CATSDGDQETQYF.

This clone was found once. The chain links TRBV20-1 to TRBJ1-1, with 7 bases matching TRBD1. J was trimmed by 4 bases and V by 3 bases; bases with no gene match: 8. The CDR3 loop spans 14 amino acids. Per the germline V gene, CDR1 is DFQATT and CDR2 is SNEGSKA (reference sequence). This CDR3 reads CSASRDSRGTEAFF. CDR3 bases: TGCAGTGCTAGTCGGGACAGTCGGGGCACTGAAGCTTTCTTT.

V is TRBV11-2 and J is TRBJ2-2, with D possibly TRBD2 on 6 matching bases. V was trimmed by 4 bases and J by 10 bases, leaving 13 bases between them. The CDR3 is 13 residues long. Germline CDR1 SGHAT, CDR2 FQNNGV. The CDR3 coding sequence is TGTGCCAGCAGCTATTTCGCGGGGAAGGAGCTGTTTTTT. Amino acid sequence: CASSYFAGKELFF.

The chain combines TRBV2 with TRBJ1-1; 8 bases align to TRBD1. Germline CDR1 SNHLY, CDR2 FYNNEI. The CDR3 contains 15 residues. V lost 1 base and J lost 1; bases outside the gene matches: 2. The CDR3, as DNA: TGTGCCAGCAGTGAAGGAGGACAGGGGAACACTGAAGCTTTCTTT. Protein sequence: CASSEGGQGNTEAFF.

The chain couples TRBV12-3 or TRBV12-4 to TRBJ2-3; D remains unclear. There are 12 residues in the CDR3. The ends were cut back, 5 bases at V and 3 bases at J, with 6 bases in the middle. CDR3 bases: TGTGCCAGCAGTCCCCAAACAGATACGCAGTATTTT. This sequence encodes CASSPQTDTQYF.

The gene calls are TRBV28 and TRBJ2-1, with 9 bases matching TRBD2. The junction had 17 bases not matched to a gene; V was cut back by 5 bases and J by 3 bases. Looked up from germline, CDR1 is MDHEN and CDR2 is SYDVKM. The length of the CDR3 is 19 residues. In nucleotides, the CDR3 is TGTGCCAGCAGTCCACGTTGGGGTAGCGGGAGAAGTATCTACAATGAGCAGTTCTTC. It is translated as CASSPRWGSGRSIYNEQFF.

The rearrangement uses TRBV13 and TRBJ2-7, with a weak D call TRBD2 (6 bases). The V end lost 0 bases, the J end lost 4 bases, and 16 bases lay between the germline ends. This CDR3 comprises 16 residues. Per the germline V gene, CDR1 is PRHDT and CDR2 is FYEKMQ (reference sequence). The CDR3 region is CASSLGPTRLGYEQYF. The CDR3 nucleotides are TGTGCCAGCAGCTTAGGCCCGACTAGGCTTGGGTACGAGCAGTACTTC.

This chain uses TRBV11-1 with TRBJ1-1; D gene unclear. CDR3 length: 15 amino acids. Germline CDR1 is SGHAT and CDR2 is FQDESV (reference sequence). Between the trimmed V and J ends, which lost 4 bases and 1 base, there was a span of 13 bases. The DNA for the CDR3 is TGTGCCAGCAGCTCAGTAGGCCGGGGGAACACTGAAGCTTTCTTT. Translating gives CASSSVGRGNTEAFF.

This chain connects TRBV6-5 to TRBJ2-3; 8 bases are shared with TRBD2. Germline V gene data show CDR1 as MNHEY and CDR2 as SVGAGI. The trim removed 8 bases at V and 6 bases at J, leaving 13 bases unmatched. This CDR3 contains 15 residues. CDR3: CASDKHRGLEDTQYF. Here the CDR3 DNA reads TGTGCCAGCGATAAGCACCGGGGACTAGAGGATACGCAGTATTTT.

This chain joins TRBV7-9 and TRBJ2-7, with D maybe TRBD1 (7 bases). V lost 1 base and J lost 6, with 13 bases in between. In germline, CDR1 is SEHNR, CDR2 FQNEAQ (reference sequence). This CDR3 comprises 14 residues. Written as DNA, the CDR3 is TGTGCCAGCAGCTTAGGGGGGGACAGATTCGAGCAGTACTTC. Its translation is CASSLGGDRFEQYF.

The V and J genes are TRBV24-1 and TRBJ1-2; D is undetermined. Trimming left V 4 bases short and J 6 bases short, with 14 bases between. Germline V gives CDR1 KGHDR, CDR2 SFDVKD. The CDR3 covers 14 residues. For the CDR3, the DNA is TGTGCCACCAGTGACCCCTCACAGTGGGATGGCTACACCTTC. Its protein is CATSDPSQWDGYTF.

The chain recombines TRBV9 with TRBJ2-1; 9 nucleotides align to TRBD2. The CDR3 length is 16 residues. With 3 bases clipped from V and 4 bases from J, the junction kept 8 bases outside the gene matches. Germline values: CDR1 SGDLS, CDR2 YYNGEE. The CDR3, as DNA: TGTGCCAGCAGCGCCATTAGCGGGGGTGCTTACAATGAGCAGTTCTTC. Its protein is CASSAISGGAYNEQFF.

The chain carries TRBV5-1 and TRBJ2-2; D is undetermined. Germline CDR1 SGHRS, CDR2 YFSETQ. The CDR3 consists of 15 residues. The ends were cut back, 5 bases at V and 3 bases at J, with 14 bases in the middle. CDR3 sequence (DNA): TGCGCCAGCAGTTCTAACCCCGCCTACACCGGGGAGCTGTTTTTT. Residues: CASSSNPAYTGELFF.

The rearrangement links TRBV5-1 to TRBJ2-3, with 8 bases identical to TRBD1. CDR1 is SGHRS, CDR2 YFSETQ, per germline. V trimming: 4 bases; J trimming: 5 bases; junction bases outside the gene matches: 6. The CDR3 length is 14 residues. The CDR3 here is CASSHGTGGDTQYF. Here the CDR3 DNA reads TGCGCCAGCAGCCATGGGACAGGAGGAGATACGCAGTATTTT. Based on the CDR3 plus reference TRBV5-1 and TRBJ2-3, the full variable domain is KAGVTQTPRYLIKTRGQQVTLSCSPISGHRSVSWYQQTPGQGLQFLFEYFSETQRNKGNFPGRFSGRQFSNSRSEMNVSTLELGDSALYLCASSHGTGGDTQYFGPGTRLTVL.

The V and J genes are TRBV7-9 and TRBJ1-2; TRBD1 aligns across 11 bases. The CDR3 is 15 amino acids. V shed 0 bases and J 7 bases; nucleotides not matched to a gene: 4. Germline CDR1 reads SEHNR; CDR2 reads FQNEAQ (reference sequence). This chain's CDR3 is CASSLAGQGALGYTF. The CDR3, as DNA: TGTGCCAGCAGCTTAGCAGGACAGGGGGCCCTTGGCTACACCTTC.

CDR3 in DNA: TGTGCCAGCAGCCAAGTGAACTCCGATGAGCAGTTCTTC. This encodes CASSQVNSDEQFF. The J gene is TRBJ2-1, the V gene TRBV3-1 (or the pseudogene TRBV3-2); D remains ambiguous. This CDR3 has 13 residues. Germline values: CDR1 LGHDT, CDR2 YNNKEL (reference sequence). V lost 1 base, J lost 8 bases, and 9 bases lay in between.

This chain's CDR3 is CATSSRVSNQPQHF. The CDR3, as DNA: TGTGCCACCAGCAGTCGGGTTAGCAATCAGCCCCAGCATTTT. J is TRBJ1-5 and V is TRBV15; D ambiguous. Germline values: CDR1 LNHNV, CDR2 YYDKDF (reference sequence). The V and J ends lost 3 bases and 0 bases respectively, with 6 bases between them. CDR3 length equals 14 residues.

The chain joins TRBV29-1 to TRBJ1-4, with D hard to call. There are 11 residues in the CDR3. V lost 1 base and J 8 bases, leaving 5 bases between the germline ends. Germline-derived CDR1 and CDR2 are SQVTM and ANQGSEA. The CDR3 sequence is CSVEVGEKLFF. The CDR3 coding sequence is TGCAGCGTTGAAGTGGGCGAAAAACTGTTTTTT.